This T cell receptor (beta chain) is from a study of T cell repertoires in aging, cancer and after chemotherapy. Study results and caveats: Compared with age-matched healthy donors, untreated hematological or solid cancer patients showed higher blood TCR clonality. Rebound thymic output was suggested by rising median generation probability during chemotherapy in each cancer cohort. Loss of evenness, beyond lost richness, contributed to age-related TCR diversity decline in cancer patients.

TRB rearrangements spanning V, D and J were amplified using mixed TRB-A/B primers. TCRdb analysed the multiplex PCR reads with MiXCR anew, one entry per CDR3 protein. The sample records approximately 11,000 distinct CDR3 sequences, under 45% being singletons. This clonotype turned up a few times. Its antigen is undetermined. This CDR3 is built from 13 residues. With 1 base removed from V and 3 bases from J, the gap between germline ends came to 7 bases. Germline lookup yields CDR1 GTSNPN and CDR2 SVGIG (reference sequence). Peripheral blood genomic DNA, not sorted cells or RNA, was the template. The sequencing input was blood. This sequence originates from a human donor in good health. The chain couples TRBV30 to TRBJ1-3; D is perhaps TRBD1 (5 bases). The CDR3 protein is CAWSGQLGNTIYF. The CDR3 nucleotides are TGTGCCTGGAGTGGACAGCTTGGAAACACCATATATTTT.